This is a list of T cell receptor beta chains from one sample in a study of blood T cells in healthy people across ages. TCRdb reprocessed the 5' RACE reads with MiXCR, giving one entry per CDR3 protein. Here the sample spans just under 750,000 distinct CDR3 sequences, 22% being singletons. Sequencing input: blood. The receptors originated from a man between 65 and 85 years old in good health. The CDR3 runs from the conserved cysteine through the conserved F or W. Each record gives: D gene, J gene, V gene, CDR3 protein. The D gene is left open where the match is weak.

NA | TRBJ1-2 | TRBV12-3/TRBV12-4 | CASSFFGAAYDYTF
NA | TRBJ2-3 | TRBV5-1 | CASSLAGRGETDTQYF
TRBD1 | TRBJ1-2 | TRBV12-3/TRBV12-4 | CASSSAGGQGIFGYTF
TRBD1 | TRBJ2-7 | TRBV10-3 | CAISDRTGMGEQYF
TRBD2 | TRBJ2-1 | TRBV28 | CASSLSVGLVHEQFF
NA | TRBJ1-1 | TRBV7-2 | CASSLAQGSTEAFF
TRBD1 | TRBJ2-1 | TRBV20-1 | CSSTGTGGLEQFF
NA | TRBJ2-3 | TRBV20-1 | CSASGGFTDTQYF
NA | TRBJ2-5 | TRBV12-3/TRBV12-4 | CASSFRRETQYF
TRBD1 | NA | TRBV28 | CASSLGGQGRYEQFF
NA | TRBJ2-7 | TRBV5-5 | CASSIIGVFYEQYF
NA | TRBJ2-3 | TRBV4-3 | CASSQRSGLSTDTQYF
NA | TRBJ1-2 | TRBV19 | CASSAYRDGYTF
TRBD1 | TRBJ1-4 | TRBV20-1 | CSARDKGQGGEKLFF
NA | TRBJ1-3 | TRBV7-9 | CASSPQTGRGNTIYF
TRBD1 | NA | TRBV5-6 | CASSLTGGYEQFF
TRBD1 | TRBJ2-4 | TRBV12-3/TRBV12-4 | CASSLAAGGNIQYF
NA | TRBJ2-7 | TRBV28 | CASSPAYEQYF
NA | TRBJ1-2 | TRBV5-5 | CASSLGQPSNYGYTF
TRBD1 | TRBJ2-3 | TRBV5-1 | CASSLPGTGNTQYF
NA | TRBJ2-1 | TRBV7-3 | CASSFGRPAHNEQFF
TRBD1 | TRBJ2-3 | TRBV3-1 | CASSRQGAVLSTDTQYF
NA | TRBJ2-5 | TRBV7-2 | CASGPQETQYF
TRBD2 | NA | TRBV3-1 | CASSLGLAGDLEQFF
NA | TRBJ2-5 | TRBV28 | CASSNRSFPWTQYF
NA | TRBJ2-1 | TRBV20-1 | CSAREGTLGSEQFF
TRBD1 | TRBJ1-2 | TRBV5-1 | CASSLGQGTSGYTF
TRBD1 | TRBJ2-1 | TRBV27 | CASSLQGDPYNEQFF
NA | TRBJ2-5 | TRBV20-1 | CSASNKETQYF
NA | TRBJ2-5 | TRBV5-4 | CASSYPSETQYF
NA | TRBJ1-1 | TRBV12-3/TRBV12-4 | CASRHGQLAEAFF
NA | TRBJ1-1 | TRBV10-3 | CASSYSLRGWEREAFF
NA | TRBJ2-2 | TRBV29-1 | CSVEGETGELFF
NA | TRBJ2-6 | TRBV6-5 | CARHQPSSGANVLTF
TRBD1 | TRBJ2-2 | TRBV25-1 | CASSDFTGAGELFF
TRBD2 | TRBJ2-3 | TRBV5-1 | CASSSEFLAGRQVDTQYF
NA | TRBJ2-1 | TRBV7-2 | CASSLDYSGPRYEQFF
NA | TRBJ2-1 | TRBV9 | CASSVGAGYSDNEQFF
TRBD1 | TRBJ2-7 | TRBV7-9 | CASSLRDREWEQYF
TRBD2 | TRBJ2-1 | TRBV18 | CASSPRGLADNEQFF
TRBD1 | TRBJ2-1 | TRBV12-3/TRBV12-4 | CASSSTSWDRGRGEQFF
TRBD2 | TRBJ2-5 | TRBV12-3/TRBV12-4 | CASSFAGSSGALLQETQYF
TRBD1 | TRBJ2-5 | TRBV6-1 | CASSNRDRGLEQYF
TRBD2 | TRBJ2-3 | TRBV7-2 | CASSLGLAGADTQYF
TRBD2 | TRBJ2-1 | TRBV25-1 | CAIEGLSIHYNEQFF
NA | TRBJ2-1 | TRBV19 | CASTLGAGWSNEQFF
NA | TRBJ1-6 | TRBV7-9 | CASSLGGAESYNSPLHF
NA | TRBJ2-3 | TRBV15 | CATSLLPGRKASTDTQYF
TRBD2 | TRBJ2-5 | TRBV10-2 | CATQTERGEETQYF